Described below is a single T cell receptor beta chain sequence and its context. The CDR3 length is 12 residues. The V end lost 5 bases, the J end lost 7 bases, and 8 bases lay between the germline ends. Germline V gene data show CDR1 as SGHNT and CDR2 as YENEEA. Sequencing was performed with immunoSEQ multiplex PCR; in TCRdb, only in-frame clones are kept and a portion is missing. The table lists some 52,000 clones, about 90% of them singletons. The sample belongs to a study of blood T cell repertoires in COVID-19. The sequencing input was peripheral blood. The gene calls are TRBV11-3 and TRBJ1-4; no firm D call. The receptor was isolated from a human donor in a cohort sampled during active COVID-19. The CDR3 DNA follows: TGTGCCAGCAGCCGATCGGGTGAAAAACTGTTTTTT. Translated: CASSRSGEKLFF.